Below, 21 T cell receptor beta chains from the same sample are listed, as sequenced in a study of T cell responses to AZD1222 COVID-19 vaccine. This table comes from immunoSEQ multiplex PCR, and its TCRdb copy is limited to in-frame clones, with some not included. The table shows 70,000 to 90,000 clones, with 75% to 90% occurring only once. The source material was peripheral blood, sampled on day 0 of AZD1222 vaccination. All receptors derive from an adult in good health.

Here the CDR3 reads CASSQGDYTGSQAFF. The CDR3 DNA is TGTGCCAGCAGCCAAGGGGATTATACAGGGTCTCAAGCTTTCTTT. The chain couples TRBV4-2 to TRBJ1-1, with TRBD1 as a possible D gene (6 bases). The CDR3 loop spans 15 amino acids. Trimming removed 1 base at V and 9 bases at J, with 18 bases between. Germline CDR1 reads LGHNA; CDR2 reads YNFKEQ.

This rearrangement joins TRBV24-1 to TRBJ2-1; D not certain. The CDR3 sequence is 11 residues long. With 6 bases removed from V and 5 bases from J, the gap between germline ends came to 4 bases. The germline V gene has CDR1 KGHDR and CDR2 SFDVKD. CDR3 bases: TGTGCCACCAGTAGGGACAATGAGCAGTTCTTC. It codes for CATSRDNEQFF.

The V call is TRBV3-1 (or the pseudogene TRBV3-2), the J call TRBJ2-7; D is unresolved. V gave up 0 bases and J gave up 12 bases, with 9 bases separating them. Per germline, CDR1 LGHDT and CDR2 YNNKEL (reference sequence). This CDR3 contains 11 residues. CDR3 nucleotides: TGTGCCAGCAGCCAAGACGGCCGAGGGTACTTC. Protein product: CASSQDGRGYF.

This clone was recorded a few times. The chain has TRBV9 and TRBJ2-2; D remains ambiguous. Germline CDR1 and CDR2: SGDLS and YYNGEE. The ends were cut back, 2 bases at V and 5 bases at J, with 7 bases in the middle. The CDR3 spans 13 residues. CDR3 nucleotide sequence: TGTGCCAGCAGCGTCTCCGGGACCGGGGAGCTGTTTTTT. The encoded protein is CASSVSGTGELFF.

The chain recombines TRBV21-1 with TRBJ1-2. TRBV21-1 is a recognized pseudogene. The CDR3 is 14 residues long. CDR3 sequence reads: CASSKCGGIYGYTF. The DNA of the CDR3 is TGTGCCAGCAGCAAATGTGGGGGTATCTATGGCTACACCTTC.

The rearrangement links TRBV19 to TRBJ2-5; 8 bases line up with TRBD2. The V gene end was trimmed by 3 bases and the J gene end by 5 bases; junction bases not matched to a gene: 11. The CDR3 length is 16 residues. Looked up from germline, CDR1 is LNHDA and CDR2 is SQIVND (reference sequence). The CDR3 region is CASSIVGRGGMETQYF. As DNA, the CDR3 is TGTGCCAGTAGTATTGTTGGACGGGGGGGAATGGAGACCCAGTACTTC.

The rearrangement uses TRBV14 and TRBJ2-5, with TRBD1 matching over 7 bases. Trimming at V came to 3 bases and at J to 5 bases, leaving 6 bases not matched to a gene. The CDR3 is 14 amino acids. Germline V CDR1 and CDR2: SGHDN, FVKESK. In DNA, the CDR3 is TGTGCCAGCAGCCATACACAGGGGTTGGAGACCCAGTACTTC. Its translation is CASSHTQGLETQYF.

This chain links TRBV19 with TRBJ2-2; TRBD2 matches 9 bases. The trim removed 3 bases at V and 7 bases at J, leaving 6 bases unmatched. Per germline, CDR1 LNHDA and CDR2 SQIVND (reference sequence). The CDR3 has 15 amino acids. The CDR3 spells CASSMVSGGFGELFF. Here the CDR3 DNA reads TGTGCCAGTAGTATGGTTAGCGGGGGATTCGGGGAGCTGTTTTTT.

The gene calls are TRBV2 and TRBJ1-5; perhaps TRBD1 as D (6 bases). CDR3 length: 14 residues. Germline lookup yields CDR1 SNHLY and CDR2 FYNNEI. The V gene lost 6 bases and the J gene lost 7 bases, with 16 bases spanning the gap. The chain's CDR3 is CASRYGGGEQPQHF. CDR3 bases: TGTGCCAGCAGGTACGGCGGGGGCGAACAGCCCCAGCATTTT.

The chain is built from TRBV9 and TRBJ2-1; D unclear. This CDR3 has 14 residues. Trimming took off 1 base at V and 8 bases at J, with 13 bases between the two ends. Germline V CDR1 and CDR2: SGDLS, YYNGEE. CDR3 in amino acids: CASSVFGASDEQFF. CDR3 nucleotide sequence: TGTGCCAGCAGCGTATTTGGCGCGAGCGATGAGCAGTTCTTC. The variable domain in full, with the rest retrieved from reference TRBV9 and TRBJ2-1, is DSGVTQTPKHLITATGQRVTLRCSPRSGDLSVYWYQQSLDQGLQFLIQYYNGEERAKGNILERFSAQQFPDLHSELNLSSLELGDSALYFCASSVFGASDEQFFGPGTRLTVL.

The chain joins TRBV6-6 to TRBJ1-5; tentatively, D is TRBD1 (5 bases). This CDR3 is 13 amino acids long. Germline-derived CDR1 and CDR2 are MNHNY and SVGAGI (reference sequence). Trimming removed 10 bases from V and 3 bases from J, with 13 bases in between. This CDR3 reads CATDSTVNQPQHF. The DNA of the CDR3 is TGTGCCACGGATTCGACAGTCAATCAGCCCCAGCATTTT.

This clone is a singleton in its sample. The junction departs from the called germline gene at one end, perhaps through a read error. The DNA of the CDR3 is TGTGCTAGCAGCTTCCGGACAGGGAGGGCCTATGGCTACACCTTC. Amino acids: CASSFRTGRAYGYTF. The gene calls are TRBV7-7 and TRBJ1-2, with 8 bases identical to TRBD1. The CDR3 has 15 amino acids. Germline V gene sequence: CDR1 SSHAT, CDR2 FNYEAQ (reference sequence).

The V and J genes are TRBV12-5 and TRBJ2-2; 8 bases fit TRBD1. Trimming at V came to 6 bases and at J to 2 bases, leaving 8 bases not matched to a gene. The CDR3 has 16 amino acids. Germline V CDR1 and CDR2: LGHNT, FRNRAP. In DNA form, the CDR3 reads TGTGCTAGTGGGGGCCCAGGGGGCTTAAACACCGGGGAGCTGTTTTTT. Translated: CASGGPGGLNTGELFF.

Only a few counts were recorded for this clone. V is TRBV5-4 and J is TRBJ1-2; TRBD1 is a possible D gene (6 bases). The CDR3 runs 12 residues. The germline V gene encodes CDR1 SGHNT and CDR2 YYREEE (reference sequence). V lost 3 bases to trimming and J lost 8 bases, with 11 bases between them. CDR3 loop: CASSSGTMGYTF. Here the CDR3 DNA reads TGTGCCAGCAGCTCCGGGACAATGGGCTACACCTTC.

The chain couples TRBV7-3 to TRBJ2-1; D is uncertain. CDR3 size: 15 residues. Germline V gene lookup returns CDR1 SGHTA and CDR2 FQGTGA. Trimming stripped 3 bases from V and 2 bases from J, with 11 bases between. This CDR3 is CASSFASATYNEQFF. The CDR3 DNA reads as TGTGCCAGCAGCTTCGCAAGCGCGACCTACAATGAGCAGTTCTTC.

The chain combines TRBV5-4 with TRBJ2-1, with D perhaps matching TRBD1 or TRBD2 (5 bases each). V was pared by 4 bases and J by 10 bases, with 12 bases between. The germline V gene encodes CDR1 SGHNT and CDR2 YYREEE (reference sequence). The CDR3 runs 12 residues. The CDR3 bases are TGTGCCAGCAGCCATGGGACCGTCGAGCAGTTCTTC. Translated, it gives CASSHGTVEQFF.

V is TRBV18 and J is TRBJ2-2; TRBD2 might be the D (6 bases). The CDR3 spans 15 residues. V was shortened by 6 bases and J by 6 bases, with 17 bases between the two germline ends. Per germline, CDR1 KGHSH and CDR2 LQKENI. The CDR3 bases are TGTGCCAGCTCGCCGGGGACTCCCCGATCCGGGGAGCTGTTTTTT. Translating it yields CASSPGTPRSGELFF.

This clone has a single count. Sequence at one end of the junction differs from germline and may be a read error. The chain employs TRBV6-4 and TRBJ1-4; D gene ambiguous. Germline lookup yields CDR1 MRHNA and CDR2 SNTAGT. The CDR3 sequence is 14 residues long. The CDR3 region is CASSDSVGNGKLFF. CDR3 DNA: TGTGCCAGCAGTGACTCGGTAGGGAATGGAAAACTGTTTTTT.

This chain uses TRBV15 with TRBJ2-7; possible D gene TRBD1, 6 bases. The length of the CDR3 is 16 residues. The V gene's germline CDR1 is LNHNV and CDR2 YYDKDF (reference sequence). Trimming shortened V by 5 bases and J by 3 bases, and 20 bases separated the two germline ends. This CDR3 reads CATSRTWDTGVYEQYF. CDR3 nucleotide sequence: TGTGCCACCAGCCGAACCTGGGACACCGGTGTCTACGAGCAGTACTTC.

This clone was picked up one time. This chain joins TRBV28 and TRBJ1-5; D uncertain. The V end lost 4 bases, the J end lost 0 bases, and 10 bases lay between the germline ends. The germline V gene has CDR1 MDHEN and CDR2 SYDVKM. This CDR3 is built from 15 residues. The chain's CDR3 is CASSSWTDSNQPQHF. CDR3 bases: TGTGCCAGCAGTTCGTGGACGGATAGCAATCAGCCCCAGCATTTT.

A single count supports this clone. The chain uses TRBV3-1 (or the pseudogene TRBV3-2) and TRBJ1-6; D ambiguous. In germline, CDR1 is LGHDT, CDR2 YNNKEL (reference sequence). V gave up 2 bases and J gave up 10 bases, with 9 bases separating them. This CDR3 is built from 13 residues. CDR3 sequence (DNA): TGTGCCAGCAGCCAACAGAGAGACTCACCCCTCCACTTT. Protein product: CASSQQRDSPLHF.